This T cell receptor beta chain was obtained from a study of T cell repertoires in cytomegalovirus infection. Overall study: Epitope selection comprised recently identified HLA-C-restricted CMV epitopes and well-studied HLA-B-restricted CMV epitopes.

TCRdb re-called the reads through MiXCR, storing one row per CDR3 protein. The table lists fewer than 650,000 distinct CDR3 sequences, about 39% of them singletons. This CDR3 spans 14 amino acids. Trimming took 6 bases from V and 8 from J; bases not matched to a gene: 12. Note on this clonotype: The antigen is unknown.

The TCR comes from a human donor in good health (CMV status not recorded). Some clones in this sample may be carry-over from other donors' samples. This specimen was cultured PBMCs, taken from culture after CMV antigen stimulation. J is TRBJ1-2 and V is TRBV12-3 or TRBV12-4; 7 bases line up with TRBD1. This CDR3 is CASRRQGFLEGYTF. The CDR3 nucleotides read TGTGCCAGCAGGCGACAGGGATTCTTGGAAGGCTACACCTTC.